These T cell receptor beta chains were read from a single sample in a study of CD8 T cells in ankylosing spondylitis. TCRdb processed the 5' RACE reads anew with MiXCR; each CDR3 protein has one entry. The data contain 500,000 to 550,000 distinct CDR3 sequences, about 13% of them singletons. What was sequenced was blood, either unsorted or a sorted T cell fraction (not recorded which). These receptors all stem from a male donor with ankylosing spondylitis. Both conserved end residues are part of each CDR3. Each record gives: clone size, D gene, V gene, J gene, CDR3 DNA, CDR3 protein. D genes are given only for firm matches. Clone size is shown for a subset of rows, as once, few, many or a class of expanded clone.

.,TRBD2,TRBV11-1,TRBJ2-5,TGTGCCAGCAGCTTCGGACTAGCGGGAACACGGGGCCAAGAGACCCAGTACTTC,CASSFGLAGTRGQETQYF
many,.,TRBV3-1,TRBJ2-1,TGTGCCAGCAGCCAACAAAGGAACTACCCGCAGTTCTTC,CASSQQRNYPQFF
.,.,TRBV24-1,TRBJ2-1,.,CATSDWAGGNYNEQSF
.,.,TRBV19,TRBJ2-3,TGTGCCACCACCTGGACGGGAGATGTGGATACGCAGTATTTT,CATTWTGDVDTQYF
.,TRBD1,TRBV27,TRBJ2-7,TGTGCCAGCAGTTTAGACAGGGGGCCATACGAGCAGTACTTC,CASSLDRGPYEQYF
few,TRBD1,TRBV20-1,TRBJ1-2,TGCAGTGCTATTAGGGGACAGGCCAGGGTCCTGGGGAGCTACACCTTC,CSAIRGQARVLGSYTF
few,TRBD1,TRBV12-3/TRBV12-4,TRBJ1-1,TGTGCCAGCAGTTTAGCGGGACAGGGGGCAATGAACACTGAAGCTTTCTTT,CASSLAGQGAMNTEAFF
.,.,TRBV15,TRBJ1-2,TGTGCCACCAGCAGAGATTTATTATTCGGAAGGGGTGCCTATGGCTACACCTTC,CATSRDLLFGRGAYGYTF
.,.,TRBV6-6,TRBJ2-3,TGTGCCAGCACCGCTTGGGGGGCAGATACGCAGTATTTT,CASTAWGADTQYF
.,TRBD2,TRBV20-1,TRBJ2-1,TGCAGTATTCCCGGGACTAAGTATGAGCAGTTCTTC,CSIPGTKYEQFF
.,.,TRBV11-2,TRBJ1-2,TGTGCCAGCAGCTTAGATCCTACCGCAGGGCCTGGGGATGGCTACACCTTC,CASSLDPTAGPGDGYTF
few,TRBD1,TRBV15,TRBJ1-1,TGTGCCACCAGCAGAGAGGGGACAGGGAGGACTGAAGCTTTCTTT,CATSREGTGRTEAFF
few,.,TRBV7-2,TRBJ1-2,TGTGCCAGCAGCCACTCGAGCTATGGCTACACCTTC,CASSHSSYGYTF
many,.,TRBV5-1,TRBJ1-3,TGCGCCAGCAGCCCGGGAGTGGCTGGAAACACCATATATTTT,CASSPGVAGNTIYF
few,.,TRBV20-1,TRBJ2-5,TGCAGTGCTAGAGATCAGTACTGGTTTCAAGAGACCCAGTACTTC,CSARDQYWFQETQYF
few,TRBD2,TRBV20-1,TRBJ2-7,TGCAGTGCTAATAGCGGGGGAGCCTACGAGCAGTACTTC,CSANSGGAYEQYF
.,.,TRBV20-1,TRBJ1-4,TGCAGTGCTAGATGGGGCATGCCAGGGTGGGGGGAAAAACTGTTTTTT,CSARWGMPGWGEKLFF
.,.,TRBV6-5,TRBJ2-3,TGTGCCAGCAGTTACCCGAGGAGCTTGGGGGGAGTGGAGTATACGCAGTATTTT,CASSYPRSLGGVEYTQYF
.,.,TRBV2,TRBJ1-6,TGTGCCAGCAGTGCCCAGACAGGAGGGCAATCACCCCTCCACTTT,CASSAQTGGQSPLHF
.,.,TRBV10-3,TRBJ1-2,TGTGCCATCAGTGAGGGCTGGAACTATGGCTACACCTTC,CAISEGWNYGYTF
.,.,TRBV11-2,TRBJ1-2,TGTGCCAGCAGCTTTACCGCCCCGGGCTACACCTTC,CASSFTAPGYTF
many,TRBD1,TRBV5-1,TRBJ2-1,TGCGCCAGCAGCTTGGAGCCTACAGGGGTGGATGAGCAGTTCTTC,CASSLEPTGVDEQFF
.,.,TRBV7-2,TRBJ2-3,TGTGCCAGCAGCTTAGCGGGAACAAGACCAGATACGCAGTATTTT,CASSLAGTRPDTQYF
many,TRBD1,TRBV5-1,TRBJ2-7,TGCGCCAGCAGCGGATCACCGGGACAGAACTACGAGCAGTACTTC,CASSGSPGQNYEQYF
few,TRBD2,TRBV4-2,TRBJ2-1,TGTGCCAGCAGCCAAGCGCTAGCGGGAGGGCGGAAGCAGTTCTTC,CASSQALAGGRKQFF
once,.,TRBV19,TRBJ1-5,TGTGCCAGTAGTATAGTCTCCGGTAGCAATCAGCCCCAGCATTTT,CASSIVSGSNQPQHF
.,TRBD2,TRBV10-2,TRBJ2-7,TGCGCCAGCAGTGAGTTAAGCGGGAGGGCCTACTCCTACGAGCAGTACTTC,CASSELSGRAYSYEQYF
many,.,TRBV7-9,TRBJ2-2,TGTGCCAGCAGCTTAGGGGGGTCCGGGGAGCTGTTTTTT,CASSLGGSGELFF
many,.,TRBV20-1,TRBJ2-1,TGCAGTGCTAGAGGGCGGAGCCAATCCTACAATGAGCAGTTCTTC,CSARGRSQSYNEQFF
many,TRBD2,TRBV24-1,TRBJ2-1,TGTGCCACCAGTGACCGACTAGCGGGAGGCAATTACAATGAGCAGTTCTTC,CATSDRLAGGNYNEQFF
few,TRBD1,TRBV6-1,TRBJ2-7,TGTGCCAGCAGATCACGGGGACAGGGAAGGAGGGACGAGCAGTACTTC,CASRSRGQGRRDEQYF
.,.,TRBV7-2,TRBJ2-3,TGTGCCAGCAGCCCAACCCTTGCCCCAGATACGCAGTATTTT,CASSPTLAPDTQYF
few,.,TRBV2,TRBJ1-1,TGTGCCAGCAGTGACGGACCTCCGAACACTGAAGCTTTCTTT,CASSDGPPNTEAFF
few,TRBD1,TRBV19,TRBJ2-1,TGTGCCAGCCAAACCGCCGGGACAGGGGGTTGGTATGAGCAGTTCTTC,CASQTAGTGGWYEQFF
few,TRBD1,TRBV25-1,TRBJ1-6,TGTGCCAGCAGTGGGAGGACAGGGAGCTCCTATAATTCACCCCTCCACTTT,CASSGRTGSSYNSPLHF
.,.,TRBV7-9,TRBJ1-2,TGTGCCAGCAGCCGTGGGGGGAACTATGGCTACACCTTC,CASSRGGNYGYTF
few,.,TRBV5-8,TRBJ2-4,TGTGCCAGCAGCAGACAGTTAGCCAAAAACATTCAGTACTTC,CASSRQLAKNIQYF
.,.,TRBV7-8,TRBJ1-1,TGTGCCAGCAGCTTAACTAGTCGAGCCGCTGAAGCTTTCTTT,CASSLTSRAAEAFF
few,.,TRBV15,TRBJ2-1,TGTGCCACCAGCAGAGCTTCGCAAGCGCAGTTCTTC,CATSRASQAQFF